The 18 T cell receptor beta chains below all came from one sample that was sequenced in a study of T cell responses to AZD1222 COVID-19 vaccine. Clones were read by immunoSEQ multiplex PCR, and TCRdb kept only the in-frame ones, dropping some. The sample has around 94,000 clones, around 87% seen once. The sequenced sample was peripheral blood, obtained on day 0 of AZD1222 vaccination. These receptors all stem from an adult in good health.

The chain uses TRBV7-9 and TRBJ2-7; D remains unclear. The CDR3 length is 14 residues. CDR1 and CDR2 from the germline V gene are SEHNR and FQNEAQ (reference sequence). V was shortened by 2 bases and J by 0 bases, with 8 bases between the two germline ends. This CDR3 is CASSLHASSYEQYF. The CDR3 DNA is TGTGCCAGCAGCTTACATGCAAGCTCCTACGAGCAGTACTTC.

This clone ranks as medium-sized. The CDR3 is CASSPQGTAPYEQYF. CDR3 coding DNA: TGTGCCAGCAGTCCGCAGGGGACAGCACCCTACGAGCAGTACTTC. This chain connects TRBV6-5 to TRBJ2-7; 7 bases are shared with TRBD1. The length of the CDR3 is 15 residues. V shed 5 bases, J shed 2 bases, and the junction held 9 bases outside the gene matches. Germline values: CDR1 MNHEY, CDR2 SVGAGI.

V is TRBV27 and J is TRBJ1-2; 10 bases are a match to TRBD1. The CDR3 is made up of 14 amino acids. The germline V gene encodes CDR1 MNHEY and CDR2 SMNVEV (reference sequence). J was trimmed by 5 bases and V by 3 bases; bases with no gene match: 3. The CDR3 sequence is CASSFGTGVYGYTF. CDR3 DNA sequence: TGTGCCAGCAGTTTTGGGACAGGGGTTTATGGCTACACCTTC.

This chain connects TRBV7-8 to TRBJ2-5, with 12 bases that match TRBD2. This CDR3 comprises 16 residues. Germline V lookup: CDR1 SGHVS, CDR2 FQNEAQ. With 4 bases clipped from V and 2 bases from J, the junction kept 5 bases outside the gene matches. The CDR3 DNA sequence: TGTGCCAGCAGCTCCTGGACTAGCGGGGTACAAGAGACCCAGTACTTC. It codes for CASSSWTSGVQETQYF.

On this clone: The same CDR3 is also encoded by other DNA sequences in this sample. The V call is TRBV30, the J call TRBJ1-3, with D unresolved. CDR3 length: 13 amino acids. Germline values: CDR1 GTSNPN, CDR2 SVGIG (reference sequence). Trimming removed 0 bases at V and 5 bases at J, with 8 bases between. CDR3 in amino acids: CAWSVNGRNTIYF. As DNA, the CDR3 is TGTGCCTGGAGTGTGAACGGGAGAAACACCATATATTTT.

The chain links TRBV28 to TRBJ1-6; 10 nucleotides agree with TRBD1. The CDR3 totals 15 residues. CDR1 MDHEN and CDR2 SYDVKM come from the germline V gene. V was clipped by 5 bases and J by 8 bases; unmatched bases: 6. The CDR3: CASSPGQGLYSPLHF. The CDR3 DNA sequence: TGTGCCAGCAGTCCGGGACAGGGGTTATATTCACCCCTCCACTTT.

The chain has TRBV2 and TRBJ1-2; D gene uncertain. Germline-derived CDR1 and CDR2 are SNHLY and FYNNEI. The CDR3 spans 14 residues. Trimming took off 3 bases at V and 4 bases at J, with 12 bases between the two ends. CDR3 in amino acids: CASSERQELYGYTF. The CDR3 nucleotides are TGTGCCAGCAGTGAGAGGCAGGAACTCTATGGCTACACCTTC.

CDR3 region: CASRTDAEAFF. The CDR3 DNA reads as TGTGCCAGCCGGACGGATGCTGAAGCTTTCTTT. This rearrangement joins TRBV12-3 or TRBV12-4 to TRBJ1-1; no clear D gene. The CDR3 is made up of 11 amino acids. V shed 8 bases and J shed 6 bases, with 10 bases lying between them.

The genes are TRBV2 and TRBJ1-3; D remains ambiguous. Per germline, CDR1 SNHLY and CDR2 FYNNEI. The CDR3 covers 13 residues. Trimming stripped 7 bases from V and 4 bases from J, with 11 bases between. The CDR3 loop reads CASMYELGNTIYF. The DNA for the CDR3 is TGTGCCAGCATGTACGAACTAGGAAACACCATATATTTT. Using reference TRBV2 and TRBJ1-3 for the parts outside the CDR3, the full variable domain is EPEVTQTPSHQVTQMGQEVILRCVPISNHLYFYWYRQILGQKVEFLVSFYNNEISEKSEIFDDQFSVERPDGSNFTLKIRSTKLEDSAMYFCASMYELGNTIYFGEGSWLTVV.

The chain links TRBV3-1 (or the pseudogene TRBV3-2) to TRBJ2-7, with D perhaps TRBD2 (7 bases). The length of the CDR3 is 16 residues. Germline assignment: CDR1 LGHDT and CDR2 YNNKEL (reference sequence). Trimming stripped 0 bases from V and 5 bases from J, with 17 bases between. The CDR3 nucleotides are TGTGCCAGCAGCCAAGACATGGCGGGGGCCTTGAACGAGCAGTACTTC. It translates to CASSQDMAGALNEQYF.

The rearrangement links TRBV6-5 to TRBJ1-1; D ambiguous. V was cut by 0 bases and J by 1 base, with 12 bases left in between. From germline, CDR1 is MNHEY and CDR2 SVGAGI. CDR3 length: 16 residues. CDR3 in amino acids: CASSYSGKGWNTEAFF. The CDR3, as DNA: TGTGCCAGCAGTTACTCGGGAAAGGGATGGAACACTGAAGCTTTCTTT.

J is TRBJ2-1 and V is TRBV12-3 or TRBV12-4; 8 nucleotides line up with TRBD1. CDR3 length: 13 residues. V dropped 4 bases and J dropped 5; count of bases not matched to a gene: 1. The CDR3 loop is CASSWTGNNEQFF. The CDR3 nucleotides are TGTGCCAGCAGTTGGACAGGGAACAATGAGCAGTTCTTC.

This clone is a singleton in its sample. J is TRBJ2-2 and V is TRBV5-4; 8 bases fit TRBD2. After removal of 0 bases from V and 6 bases from J, the junction contained 4 bases not matched to a gene. CDR1 is SGHNT, CDR2 YYREEE, per germline (reference sequence). This CDR3 spans 15 amino acids. CDR3 in DNA: TGTGCCAGCAGCTTGGTTGGGCGGGAGGCCGGGGAGCTGTTTTTT. Translating gives CASSLVGREAGELFF.

V is TRBV2 and J is TRBJ2-7; a possible D gene is TRBD1 (5 bases). V was clipped by 2 bases and J by 7 bases, with 12 bases between them. CDR1 is SNHLY and CDR2 is FYNNEI in the germline V gene. This CDR3 spans 13 amino acids. The CDR3 DNA sequence: TGTGCCAGCAGTGAACAGGGCATGGGAGAGCAGTACTTC. Translated, it gives CASSEQGMGEQYF.

This chain joins TRBV28 and TRBJ2-1; D not resolved. CDR3 length: 13 amino acids. Trimming shortened V by 3 bases and J by 7 bases, and 10 bases separated the two germline ends. Looked up from germline, CDR1 is MDHEN and CDR2 is SYDVKM. The CDR3 here is CASSLGWGNEQFF. In DNA, the CDR3 is TGTGCCAGCAGTTTGGGCTGGGGAAATGAGCAGTTCTTC.

V is TRBV19 and J is TRBJ1-1; no definite D call. Germline CDR1 is LNHDA and CDR2 is SQIVND (reference sequence). CDR3 size: 16 residues. The V end lost 4 bases, the J end lost 0 bases, and 15 bases lay between the germline ends. The CDR3 sequence: CASSTPARNMNTEAFF. DNA for the CDR3: TGTGCCAGTAGTACCCCCGCTCGAAACATGAACACTGAAGCTTTCTTT.

The chain combines TRBV30 with TRBJ2-1; D possibly corresponds to TRBD2 (5 bases). Germline CDR1 and CDR2: GTSNPN and SVGIG (reference sequence). The CDR3 has 12 amino acids. V shed 3 bases and J shed 10 bases, with 13 bases lying between them. The CDR3 spells CAWRLEGVEQFF. DNA of the CDR3: TGTGCCTGGAGACTCGAGGGAGTGGAGCAGTTCTTC.

The rearrangement links TRBV19 to TRBJ1-2, with 8 bases aligning to TRBD1. Germline loops: CDR1 LNHDA, CDR2 SQIVND (reference sequence). V dropped 7 bases and J dropped 5; count of bases not matched to a gene: 9. CDR3 length equals 14 residues. As DNA, the CDR3 is TGTGCCAGTACCTTCCTTACAGGGGGTTATGGCTACACCTTC. Protein sequence: CASTFLTGGYGYTF.